The source of this T cell receptor (beta chain) is a study of blood T cell repertoires in COVID-19. Overall study context: There were acute and convalescent COVID-19 samples, and they came from the United States, Italy and Spain. In each case, the material was cDNA or gDNA derived from T cells, B-cell-depleted T cells, or PBMCs.

In the study's own analysis: It was from reference gene primer amplification that nucleated cell counts were estimated. This table comes from immunoSEQ multiplex PCR, and its TCRdb copy is limited to in-frame clones, with some not included. The V and J calls and clone size are taken from that table; D and trimming were inferred from the DNA. Among just over 80,000 clones, about 86% were seen once, and the ten largest hold approximately 40%. This clone was observed a single time. The length of the CDR3 is 16 residues. V shed 5 bases and J 3 bases; nucleotides not matched to a gene: 9. Germline V gives CDR1 SGHAT, CDR2 FQNNGV.

The chain has TRBV11-2 and TRBJ2-1; the match to TRBD2 covers 8 bases. This clonotype was sampled from an older man with acute or convalescent COVID-19. What was sequenced was peripheral blood. CDR3 sequence reads: CASSQVAGSLYNEQFF. The DNA for the CDR3 is TGTGCCAGCAGCCAAGTAGCGGGATCCCTCTACAATGAGCAGTTCTTC. Drawing the rest from reference TRBV11-2 and TRBJ2-1, the complete variable domain is EAGVAQSPRYKIIEKRQSVAFWCNPISGHATLYWYQQILGQGPKLLIQFQNNGVVDDSQLPKDRFSAERLKGVDSTLKIQPAKLEDSAVYLCASSQVAGSLYNEQFFGPGTRLTVL.